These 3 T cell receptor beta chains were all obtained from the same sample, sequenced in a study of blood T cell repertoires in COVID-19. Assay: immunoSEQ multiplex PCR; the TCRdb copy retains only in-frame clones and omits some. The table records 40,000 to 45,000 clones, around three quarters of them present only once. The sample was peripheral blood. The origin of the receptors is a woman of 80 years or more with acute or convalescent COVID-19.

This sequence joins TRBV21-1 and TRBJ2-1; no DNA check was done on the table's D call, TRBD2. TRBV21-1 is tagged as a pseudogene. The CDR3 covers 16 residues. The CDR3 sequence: CASSTRLHRLNNEQFF. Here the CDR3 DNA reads TGTGCCAGCAGCACCCGACTCCACCGGCTTAACAATGAGCAGTTCTTC.

The CDR3 DNA reads TGTGCCAGCAGCTTCCAGGGGGCCGGGATGGAGCAGTACTTC. This encodes CASSFQGAGMEQYF. This chain uses TRBV5-6 with TRBJ2-7; TRBD1 matches at 8 bases. The trim removed 2 bases at V and 7 bases at J, leaving 8 bases unmatched. Germline-derived CDR1 and CDR2 are SGHDT and YYEEEE. This CDR3 region has 14 residues.

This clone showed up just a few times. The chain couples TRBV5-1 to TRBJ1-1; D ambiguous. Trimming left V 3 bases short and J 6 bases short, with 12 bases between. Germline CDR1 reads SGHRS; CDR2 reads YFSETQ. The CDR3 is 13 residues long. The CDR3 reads CASSSDLKSEAFF. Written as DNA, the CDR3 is TGCGCCAGCAGCTCCGACTTAAAGTCTGAAGCTTTCTTT.